This T cell receptor beta chain was documented in a study of cytomegalovirus exposure and HLA in healthy donors. Findings of the study overall: In a later analysis, productive TCRs from donors in an Asian-associated ancestry cluster reportedly carried fewer N-insertions than the cohort mean.

Comments on this clone: What it binds is not known.

V shed 6 bases and J 6 bases; nucleotides not matched to a gene: 7. Germline loops: CDR1 MNHNY, CDR2 SVGAGI (reference sequence). CDR3 size: 14 residues. Sampled while nominally healthy, donors likely had unrecorded immune exposures. The PCR ran on 60 Vbeta and 13 Jbeta primers. Only in-frame clones appear in the TCRdb table, and some are missing; sequencing was by immunoSEQ multiplex PCR. The sample has 100,000 to 150,000 clones; 74% are singletons. V is TRBV6-6 and J is TRBJ2-2, with 7 bases matching TRBD1. Sequencing was performed on PBMCs. The receptor's source is a male donor in good health and CMV-seronegative. CDR3 bases: TGTGCCAGCAGCCCGGGACAGTCGTCCGGGGAGCTGTTTTTT. This encodes CASSPGQSSGELFF.